The rows below give T cell receptor beta chains drawn from one sample of a study of a mutant IDH1 vaccine in newly diagnosed glioma. This table comes from immunoSEQ multiplex PCR, and its TCRdb copy is limited to in-frame clones, with some not included. The sample records 40,000 or so clones, roughly 90% being singletons. The input for sequencing was PBMCs, taken from a glioma patient treated with radiotherapy, temozolomide or both. These receptors originate from a man aged 18-30 years with glioma. CDR3s include the opening cysteine and the closing phenylalanine or tryptophan. A D gene is named only where the DNA matches it firmly. Size is stated for part of the rows, as once, few or many counts, or as a class when the clone is expanded.

j_call d_call clone_size v_call cdr3_length cdr3_nt cdr3_aa
TRBJ1-1 NA NA TRBV14 16 TGTGCCAGCAGCCAAGGGGTTTGGGGGGGGAACACTGAAGCTTTCTTT CASSQGVWGGNTEAFF
TRBJ2-3 NA NA TRBV29-1 16 TGCAGCGTTCTGAATTCGGCAGGGTCGGGCACAGATACGCAGTATTTT CSVLNSAGSGTDTQYF
TRBJ1-1 NA NA TRBV6-5 14 TGTGCCAGCAGTTACTCCCGTCGGGTCACTGAAGCTTTCTTT CASSYSRRVTEAFF
TRBJ2-2 NA once TRBV5-1 13 TGCGCCAGCAGCTTGGACGATACCGGGGAGCTGTTTTTT CASSLDDTGELFF
TRBJ1-1 NA few TRBV10-3 13 TGTGCCTCGACCCTAAATTCAGGAACTGAAGCTTTCTTT CASTLNSGTEAFF
TRBJ2-4 NA NA TRBV5-6 14 TGTGCCAGCAGCTTGAGAGGCGGCAAAAACATTCAGTACTTC CASSLRGGKNIQYF
TRBJ2-3 NA NA TRBV28 14 TGTGCCAGCAGGTCAGCCCGTCCGACAGATACGCAGTATTTT CASRSARPTDTQYF
TRBJ1-4 NA once TRBV30 16 TGTGCCTGGAGTTTTCAGGGTATCAGGGAAGGTGAAAAACTGTTTTTT CAWSFQGIREGEKLFF
TRBJ2-3 NA few TRBV20-1 10 TGCAGTGCTAAGAAGCCAGCGCAGTATTTT CSAKKPAQYF
TRBJ1-4 TRBD1 NA TRBV5-4 15 TGTGCCAGCAGCCTAGACAGGGGAGGAGTTGAAAAACTGTTTTTT CASSLDRGGVEKLFF
TRBJ2-7 TRBD2 NA TRBV4-3 16 TGCGCCAGCAGCCAAGATCCCCTAGCGGGAGACCACGAGCAGTACTTC CASSQDPLAGDHEQYF
TRBJ2-5 NA NA TRBV5-1 15 TGCGCCAGCAGCTACGTGTGGGGGCTTCAAGAGACCCAGTACTTC CASSYVWGLQETQYF
TRBJ1-1 NA once TRBV5-5 17 TGTGCCAGCAGCCTGAGGTCAGGGCAGTCATTGGCCACTGAAGCTTTCTTT CASSLRSGQSLATEAFF
TRBJ1-1 NA NA TRBV5-1 15 TGCGCCAGCAGCTACCGGACGGGAAAGAACACTGAAGCTTTCTTT CASSYRTGKNTEAFF
TRBJ2-7 NA NA TRBV30 13 TGTGCCTGGAGTGAGAACGGGTTAAGTCGGCAGTACTTC CAWSENGLSRQYF
TRBJ1-6 NA NA TRBV15 16 TGTGCCACCAGCAGAGATTCCCTCTCCCCCGGGTCACCCCTCCACTTT CATSRDSLSPGSPLHF
TRBJ2-7 NA once TRBV30 12 TGTGCCTGGGACAGCGGTTCCTACGAGCAGTACTTC CAWDSGSYEQYF
TRBJ1-4 NA NA TRBV6-5 14 TGTGCCAGCAGCAGCCGGGCCCTAAGGGAAAAACTGTTTTTT CASSSRALREKLFF
TRBJ2-7 NA few TRBV5-6 11 TGTGCCAGCAGCTATTCCTACGAGCAGTACTTC CASSYSYEQYF
TRBJ1-1 TRBD1 once TRBV5-1 13 TGCGCCAGCAGCGCCGACAGGGGGCTAACGGCTTTCTTT CASSADRGLTAFF
TRBJ1-4 TRBD1 NA TRBV14 13 TGTGCCAGCAGCCAAAGACAGGGTGGAAAACTGTTTTTT CASSQRQGGKLFF
TRBJ2-7 TRBD1 NA TRBV4-3 15 TGCGCCAGCAGCCAAGATCGACAGGGTTTGGACGAGCAGTACTTC CASSQDRQGLDEQYF
TRBJ1-3 TRBD1 NA TRBV6-6 15 TGTGCCAGCAGCGCCGGGACAGGCTCTGGAAACACCATATATTTT CASSAGTGSGNTIYF
TRBJ1-4 NA NA TRBV9 14 TGTGCCAGCAGCGTAGATTACAGCGGGGAAAAACTGTTTTTT CASSVDYSGEKLFF
TRBJ1-6 NA NA TRBV6-1 16 TGTGCCAGCAGTGAATCCAAGACAAGGCCTCATTCACCCCTCCACTTT CASSESKTRPHSPLHF